The sequence of this T cell receptor (beta chain) was determined in a study of cytomegalovirus exposure and HLA in healthy donors. There are 14 residues in the CDR3. Trimming removed 1 base from V and 4 bases from J; junction bases left unmatched: 4. Germline loops: CDR1 PRHDT, CDR2 FYEKMQ (reference sequence). PCR amplification relied on 60 Vbeta primers (plus 13 Jbeta primers). Here immunoSEQ multiplex PCR was the method, and the copy in TCRdb shows in-frame clones only, minus some. The sample carries 170,000 or so clones, almost 85% recorded once. Sequenced sample: PBMCs. V gene TRBV13 combines with J gene TRBJ2-7, with 7 bases lining up with TRBD1. The clonotype originates from a girl under 18 in good health and CMV-seropositive. The CDR3 here is CASSLARGRYEQYF. The CDR3 DNA is TGTGCCAGCAGCTTAGCGAGGGGGCGTTACGAGCAGTACTTC.